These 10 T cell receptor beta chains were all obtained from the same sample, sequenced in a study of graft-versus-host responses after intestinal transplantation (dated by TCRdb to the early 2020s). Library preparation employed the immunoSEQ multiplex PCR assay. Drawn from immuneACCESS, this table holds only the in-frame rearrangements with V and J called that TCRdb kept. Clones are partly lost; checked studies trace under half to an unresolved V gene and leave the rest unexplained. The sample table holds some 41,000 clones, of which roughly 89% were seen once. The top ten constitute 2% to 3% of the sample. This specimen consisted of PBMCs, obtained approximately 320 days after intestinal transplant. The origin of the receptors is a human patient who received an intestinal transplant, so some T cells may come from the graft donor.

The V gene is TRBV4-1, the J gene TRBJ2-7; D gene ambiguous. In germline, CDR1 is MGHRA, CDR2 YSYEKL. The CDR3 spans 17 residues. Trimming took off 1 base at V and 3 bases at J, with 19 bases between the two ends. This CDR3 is CASSQAPLPGWDYEQYF. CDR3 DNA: TGCGCCAGCAGCCAAGCCCCCCTCCCGGGCTGGGACTACGAGCAGTACTTC.

CDR3 in amino acids: CASSQVPGQASNQPQHF. DNA of the CDR3: TGTGCCAGCAGCCAAGTACCCGGACAAGCGAGCAATCAGCCCCAGCATTTT. The genes are TRBV4-2 and TRBJ1-5, with TRBD1 as a possible D gene (5 bases). Per the germline V gene, CDR1 is LGHNA and CDR2 is YNFKEQ. This CDR3 has 17 residues. Trimming pared 1 base from V and 1 base from J, leaving 14 bases between.

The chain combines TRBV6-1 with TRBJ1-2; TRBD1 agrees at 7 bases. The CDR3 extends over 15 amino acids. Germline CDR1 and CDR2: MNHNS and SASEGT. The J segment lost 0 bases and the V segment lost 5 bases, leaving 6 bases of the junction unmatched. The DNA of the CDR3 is TGTGCCAGCAGTCGGGGGACAGTTCCTAACTATGGCTACACCTTC. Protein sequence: CASSRGTVPNYGYTF.

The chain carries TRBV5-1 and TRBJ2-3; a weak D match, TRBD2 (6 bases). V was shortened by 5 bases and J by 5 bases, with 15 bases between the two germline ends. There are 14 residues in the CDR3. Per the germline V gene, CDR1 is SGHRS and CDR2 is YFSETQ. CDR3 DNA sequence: TGCGCCAGCAGGCGGGACGGACCCTTAGATACGCAGTATTTT. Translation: CASRRDGPLDTQYF. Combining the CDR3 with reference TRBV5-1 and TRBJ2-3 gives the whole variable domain KAGVTQTPRYLIKTRGQQVTLSCSPISGHRSVSWYQQTPGQGLQFLFEYFSETQRNKGNFPGRFSGRQFSNSRSEMNVSTLELGDSALYLCASRRDGPLDTQYFGPGTRLTVL.

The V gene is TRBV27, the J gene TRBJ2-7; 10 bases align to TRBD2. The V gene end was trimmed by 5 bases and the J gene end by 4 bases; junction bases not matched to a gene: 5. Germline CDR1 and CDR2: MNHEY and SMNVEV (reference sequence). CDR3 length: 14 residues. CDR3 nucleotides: TGTGCCAGCAGTGTAGCGGGAGGTGGGTACGAGCAGTACTTC. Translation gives CASSVAGGGYEQYF.

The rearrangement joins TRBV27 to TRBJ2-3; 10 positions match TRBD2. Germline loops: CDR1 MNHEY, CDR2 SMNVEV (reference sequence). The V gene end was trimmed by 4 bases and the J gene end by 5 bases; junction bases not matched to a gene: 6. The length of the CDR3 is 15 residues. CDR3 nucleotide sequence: TGTGCCAGCAGTTCGGGCCTAGCGGGAGTAGATACGCAGTATTTT. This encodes CASSSGLAGVDTQYF.

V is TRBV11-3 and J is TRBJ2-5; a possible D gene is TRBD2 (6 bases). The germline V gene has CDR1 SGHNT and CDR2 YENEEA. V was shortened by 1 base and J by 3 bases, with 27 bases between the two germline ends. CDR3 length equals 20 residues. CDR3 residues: CASSLVGRVPGLYGKETQYF. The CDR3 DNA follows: TGTGCCAGCAGCTTAGTTGGGCGGGTCCCGGGACTTTACGGGAAAGAGACCCAGTACTTC.

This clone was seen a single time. The CDR3 DNA follows: TGTGCCAGCAGCTCGTCAGGGACCTATGGCTACACCTTC. It codes for CASSSSGTYGYTF. The V and J genes are TRBV6-5 and TRBJ1-2; weak D call: TRBD1 (5 bases). The germline V and J ends were trimmed by 6 bases and 4 bases, with 12 bases remaining between them. In germline, CDR1 is MNHEY, CDR2 SVGAGI. CDR3 length: 13 residues.

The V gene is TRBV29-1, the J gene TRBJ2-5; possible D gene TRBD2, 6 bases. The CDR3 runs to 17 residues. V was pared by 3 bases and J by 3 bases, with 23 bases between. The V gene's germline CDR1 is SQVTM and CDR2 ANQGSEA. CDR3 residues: CSVEYRLVSSPEETQYF. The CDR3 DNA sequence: TGCAGCGTTGAGTATCGACTAGTATCCTCCCCGGAAGAGACCCAGTACTTC.

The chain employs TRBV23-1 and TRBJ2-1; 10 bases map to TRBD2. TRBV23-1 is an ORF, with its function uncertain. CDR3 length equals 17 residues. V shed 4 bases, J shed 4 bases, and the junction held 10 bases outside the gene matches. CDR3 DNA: TGCGCCAGCAGTCCGATCCTAGCGGGAGTGGGGTACAATGAGCAGTTCTTC. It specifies CASSPILAGVGYNEQFF.